This T cell receptor beta chain appears in the sequencing data of a study of blood T cell repertoires in COVID-19. Study in general: Whether acute or convalescent, the COVID-19 samples came from the United States, Italy and Spain. T cells, B-cell-depleted T cells, or PBMCs provided the cDNA or gDNA that served as material.

This CDR3 is 17 amino acids long. In germline, CDR1 is MGHRA, CDR2 YSYEKL. V gave up 4 bases and J gave up 1 base; unmatched junction bases: 9. Study processing details: How many nucleated cells were present was estimated from reference gene primer amplification. Sequencing was performed with immunoSEQ multiplex PCR; in TCRdb, only in-frame clones are kept and a portion is missing. The D gene and trimming were derived from the DNA, and the V and J assignments and clone size from that table. The data contain more than 85,000 clones, 81% of them singletons. This sequence was found in a woman aged 70 to 79 with acute or convalescent COVID-19. Material for sequencing was peripheral blood. V is TRBV4-1 and J is TRBJ2-3; 9 bases match TRBD1. CDR3: CASSRTGTGSGTDTQYF. CDR3 in DNA: TGCGCCAGCAGCCGAACCGGGACAGGGTCGGGCACAGATACGCAGTATTTT.